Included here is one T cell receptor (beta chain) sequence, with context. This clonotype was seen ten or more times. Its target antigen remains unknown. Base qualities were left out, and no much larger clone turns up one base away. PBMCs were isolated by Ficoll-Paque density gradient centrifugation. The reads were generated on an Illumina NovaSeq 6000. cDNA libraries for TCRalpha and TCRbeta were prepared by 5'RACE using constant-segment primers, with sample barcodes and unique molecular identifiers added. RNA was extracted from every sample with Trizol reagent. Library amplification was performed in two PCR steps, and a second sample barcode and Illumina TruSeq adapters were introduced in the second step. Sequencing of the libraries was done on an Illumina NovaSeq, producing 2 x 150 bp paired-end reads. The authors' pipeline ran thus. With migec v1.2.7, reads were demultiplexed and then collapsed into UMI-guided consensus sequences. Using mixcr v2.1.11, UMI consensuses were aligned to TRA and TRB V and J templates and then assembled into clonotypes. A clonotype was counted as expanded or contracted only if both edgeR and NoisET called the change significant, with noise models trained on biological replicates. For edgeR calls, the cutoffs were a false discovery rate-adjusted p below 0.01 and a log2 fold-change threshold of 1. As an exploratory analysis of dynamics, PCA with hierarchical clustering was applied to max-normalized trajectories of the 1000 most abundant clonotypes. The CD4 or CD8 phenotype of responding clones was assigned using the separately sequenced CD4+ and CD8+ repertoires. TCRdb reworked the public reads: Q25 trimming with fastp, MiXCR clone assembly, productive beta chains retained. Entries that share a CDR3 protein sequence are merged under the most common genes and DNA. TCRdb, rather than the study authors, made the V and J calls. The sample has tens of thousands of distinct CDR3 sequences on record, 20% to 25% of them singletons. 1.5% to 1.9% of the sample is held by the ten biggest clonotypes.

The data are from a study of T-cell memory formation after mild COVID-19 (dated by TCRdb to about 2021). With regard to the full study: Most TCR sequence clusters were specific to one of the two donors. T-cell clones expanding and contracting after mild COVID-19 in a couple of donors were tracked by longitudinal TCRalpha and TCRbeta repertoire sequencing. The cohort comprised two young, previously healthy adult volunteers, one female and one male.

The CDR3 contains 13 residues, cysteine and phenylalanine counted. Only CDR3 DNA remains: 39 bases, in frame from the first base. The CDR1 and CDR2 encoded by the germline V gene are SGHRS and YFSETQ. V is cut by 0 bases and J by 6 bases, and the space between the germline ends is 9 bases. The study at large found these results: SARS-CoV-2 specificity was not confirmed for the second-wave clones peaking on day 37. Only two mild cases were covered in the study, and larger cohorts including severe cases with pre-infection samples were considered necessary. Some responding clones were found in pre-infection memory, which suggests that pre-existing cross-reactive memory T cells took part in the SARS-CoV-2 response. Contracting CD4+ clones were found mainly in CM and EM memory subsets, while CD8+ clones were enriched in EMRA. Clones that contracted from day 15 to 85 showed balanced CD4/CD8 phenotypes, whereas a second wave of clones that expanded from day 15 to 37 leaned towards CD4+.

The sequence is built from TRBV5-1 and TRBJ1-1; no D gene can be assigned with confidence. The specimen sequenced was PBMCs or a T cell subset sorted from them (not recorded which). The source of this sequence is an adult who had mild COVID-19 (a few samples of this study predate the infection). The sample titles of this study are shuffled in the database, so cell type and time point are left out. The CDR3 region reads CASSLERRSEAFF. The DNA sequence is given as TGCGCCAGCAGCTTGGAGCGGCGCTCTGAAGCTTTCTTT.